Following are 8 T cell receptor beta chains from one sample sequenced in a study of blood T cell repertoires in COVID-19. The repertoire was sequenced with immunoSEQ multiplex PCR; TCRdb's copy has only in-frame clones and lacks some. Found here are 120,000 to 150,000 clones, approximately 78% of them singletons; the top ten hold 13% to 15%. Source material: peripheral blood. The receptors come from a human donor with acute or convalescent COVID-19. The donor label of this sample is uncertain.

J is TRBJ1-2 and V is TRBV27; D is possibly TRBD1 (5 bases). The CDR3 runs 17 residues. V lost 5 bases and J 4 bases, leaving 23 bases between the germline ends. Germline V gene data show CDR1 as MNHEY and CDR2 as SMNVEV (reference sequence). CDR3 bases: TGTGCCAGCAGTAGTTTGAAGGACCAGGGAAGAATCTATGGCTACACCTTC. Protein product: CASSSLKDQGRIYGYTF.

A few counts support this clone. V gene TRBV4-2 combines with J gene TRBJ2-3; no firm D call. The CDR3 totals 15 residues. Trimming removed 0 bases at V and 2 bases at J, with 9 bases between. CDR1 and CDR2 from the germline V gene are LGHNA and YNFKEQ. The CDR3 nucleotides are TGTGCCAGCAGCCAAGATGAGCGCAACACAGATACGCAGTATTTT. Amino acids: CASSQDERNTDTQYF.

This clone showed up many times. The rearrangement uses TRBV2 and TRBJ2-7; 8 positions agree with TRBD1. V was pared by 7 bases and J by 2 bases, with 19 bases of the junction left unmatched. CDR1 SNHLY and CDR2 FYNNEI come from the germline V gene. This CDR3 is 18 amino acids long. CDR3 nucleotides: TGTGCCAGCACCCTAAGGGGGCAGGGGGCCTATAGCGCCTACGAGCAGTACTTC. Its translation: CASTLRGQGAYSAYEQYF.

The rearrangement uses TRBV12-2 and TRBJ1-3; the table's D gene call, TRBD1, was not cross checked with the DNA. TRBV12-2 is listed as a pseudogene. The CDR3 covers 16 residues. The CDR3 region has the DNA TGTGCAAGTCGCTTAGGGGGCGGCTGCTCTGGAAACACCATATATTTT. Encoded protein: CASRLGGGCSGNTIYF.

The chain has TRBV3-1 (or the pseudogene TRBV3-2) and TRBJ2-5; 12 nucleotides line up with TRBD1. Germline V gene sequence: CDR1 LGHDT, CDR2 YNNKEL (reference sequence). The CDR3 length is 17 residues. V shed 4 bases, J shed 5 bases, and the junction held 11 bases outside the gene matches. The CDR3 reads CASSLFAAGTGGETQYF. The CDR3 DNA sequence: TGTGCCAGCAGCCTATTTGCCGCCGGGACAGGGGGCGAGACCCAGTACTTC.

The chain joins TRBV30 to TRBJ2-3; 8 nucleotides agree with TRBD1. CDR1 GTSNPN and CDR2 SVGIG come from the germline V gene (reference sequence). This CDR3 contains 14 residues. V shed 1 base, J shed 6 bases, and the junction held 6 bases outside the gene matches. The CDR3 DNA reads as TGTGCCTGGAGTGCGGGGAACAGGGGGGATACGCAGTATTTT. It encodes CAWSAGNRGDTQYF.

This chain joins TRBV6-6 and TRBJ1-2; possibly TRBD1 for D (6 bases). In germline, CDR1 is MNHNY, CDR2 SVGAGI (reference sequence). V lost 0 bases to trimming and J lost 8 bases, with 10 bases between them. CDR3 length: 13 residues. CDR3 DNA: TGTGCCAGCAGTTACTCGATGACAGGAGGCTACACCTTC. This gives the protein CASSYSMTGGYTF.

The V and J genes are TRBV6-2 or TRBV6-3 and TRBJ2-7; unclear D gene. Trimming pared 3 bases from V and 6 bases from J, leaving 6 bases between. CDR3 length: 11 amino acids. The germline V gene has CDR1 MNHEY and CDR2 SVGEGT. CDR3 amino acids: CASSYISEQYF. DNA for the CDR3: TGTGCCAGCAGTTATATTAGCGAGCAGTACTTC.